This TCR beta chain was captured in a study of response to subunit inactivated influenza vaccine. Broader study findings: The authors offered the suggestion that each seasonal influenza vaccination recruits few new T cells.

CDR1 is SGHDT and CDR2 is YYEEEE in the germline V gene. V lost 0 bases, J lost 6 bases, and 6 bases stayed unmatched. This CDR3 comprises 14 residues. TCRdb reprocessed the RT-PCR reads with MiXCR, giving one entry per CDR3 protein. Of approximately 170,000 distinct CDR3 sequences detected, less than 15% appear once; the ten largest clones hold less than 30%. As regards this clonotype: The antigen is undetermined.

These sequences were also reported in another study, on T cells expressing NK-cell markers. This second report adds: Researchers built TCR beta cDNA using 5'RACE template switching with UMIs.

This clonotype originated in a man aged 50 to 59 who received an inactivated influenza vaccine. The material was CD8+ T cells sorted from PBMCs, obtained roughly 13 days after vaccination. V and J are TRBV5-6 and TRBJ2-7; 7 bases line up with TRBD1. CDR3 coding DNA: TGTGCCAGCAGCTTGGAGGGGGCCCTTCGCGAGCAGTACTTC. It encodes CASSLEGALREQYF.